These 32 T cell receptor beta chains originate from one sample sequenced in a study of blood T cell repertoires in COVID-19. Measured with immunoSEQ multiplex PCR; TCRdb has only the in-frame clones, and not every one. The sample has approximately 400,000 clones, about four fifths seen once; the top ten hold around 5%. What was sequenced was PBMCs or T cells enriched from blood (not recorded which). The receptors derive from a woman between 50 and 59 years old who had recovered from COVID-19.

The chain employs TRBV19 and TRBJ1-2; D gene ambiguous. CDR1 LNHDA and CDR2 SQIVND come from the germline V gene (reference sequence). Trimming pared 3 bases from V and 4 bases from J, leaving 15 bases between. This CDR3 has 15 amino acids. The CDR3 nucleotides are TGTGCCAGTAGTATGAAGGGCAGAGGGCTCTATGGCTACACCTTC. Its protein product is CASSMKGRGLYGYTF.

V and J are TRBV7-2 and TRBJ1-3, with D uncertain. Trimming took 3 bases from V and 0 from J, leaving 9 bases between them. The germline V gene encodes CDR1 SGHTA and CDR2 FQGNSA. This CDR3 region has 15 residues. CDR3 region: CASSLAVSSGNTIYF. The DNA of the CDR3 is TGTGCCAGCAGCTTGGCGGTTAGCTCTGGAAACACCATATATTTT.

The chain joins TRBV7-9 to TRBJ1-2, with D hard to call. V was clipped by 4 bases and J by 4 bases, with 13 bases between them. The CDR3 extends over 14 amino acids. Germline CDR1 is SEHNR and CDR2 is FQNEAQ (reference sequence). CDR3 protein: CASSSNSPGYGYTF. The CDR3 region has the DNA TGTGCCAGCAGCTCAAATAGTCCCGGCTATGGCTACACCTTC.

The CDR3 DNA reads as TGTGCCAGCAGTTACTCGAGCAGGCTGAACACTGAAGCTTTCTTT. It is translated as CASSYSSRLNTEAFF. J is TRBJ1-1 and V is TRBV6-2 or TRBV6-3, with D hard to call. Trimming cost V 0 bases and J 0 bases, with 8 bases left between them. This CDR3 spans 15 amino acids. Germline CDR1 MNHEY, CDR2 SVGEGT.

The chain joins TRBV5-1 to TRBJ1-1, with 7 bases matching TRBD1. Trimming cost V 0 bases and J 1 base; bases outside gene matches: 3. The germline CDR1 and CDR2 sequences are SGHRS and YFSETQ. The CDR3 spans 15 residues. CDR3 coding DNA: TGCGCCAGCAGCTTGGGACAGGGACCGAACACTGAAGCTTTCTTT. As protein: CASSLGQGPNTEAFF.

The chain uses TRBV19 and TRBJ1-2; 8 nucleotides agree with TRBD1. V lost 4 bases to trimming and J lost 6 bases; unmatched junction nucleotides: 4. Germline CDR1 is LNHDA and CDR2 is SQIVND (reference sequence). The CDR3 is 13 amino acids. Written as DNA, the CDR3 is TGTGCCAGTAGTAGCGGACAGGGCCATGGCTACACCTTC. Residues: CASSSGQGHGYTF.

The chain uses TRBV10-3 and TRBJ1-1, with D tentatively TRBD1 (6 bases). CDR1 is ENHRY and CDR2 is SYGVKD in the germline V gene. The V and J ends lost 5 bases and 7 bases respectively, with 11 bases between them. The CDR3 extends over 12 amino acids. CDR3 protein: CAISKGGDEAFF. CDR3 sequence (DNA): TGTGCCATCAGTAAGGGGGGGGATGAAGCTTTCTTT.

The rearrangement links TRBV27 to TRBJ2-5; 10 bases are shared with TRBD1. The germline V gene encodes CDR1 MNHEY and CDR2 SMNVEV (reference sequence). This CDR3 has 14 residues. J was trimmed by 5 bases and V by 6 bases; bases with no gene match: 6. The CDR3 sequence: CASRRQGAVETQYF. The CDR3, as DNA: TGTGCCAGCAGGAGACAGGGGGCCGTGGAGACCCAGTACTTC.

The chain combines TRBV5-5 with TRBJ1-2; D is unresolved. Germline-derived CDR1 and CDR2 are SGHKS and YYEKEE (reference sequence). The CDR3 is 13 amino acids. Trimming took 4 bases from V and 5 from J, leaving 12 bases between them. The CDR3 nucleotides are TGTGCCAGCAGCCCCCGGAGGGTTTATGGCTACACCTTC. It yields the protein CASSPRRVYGYTF. Full variable domain (outside the CDR3, taken from reference TRBV5-5 and TRBJ1-2): DAGVTQSPTHLIKTRGQQVTLRCSPISGHKSVSWYQQVLGQGPQFIFQYYEKEERGRGNFPDRFSARQFPNYSSELNVNALLLGDSALYLCASSPRRVYGYTFGSGTRLTVV.

The chain employs TRBV9 and TRBJ1-4, with 8 bases aligning to TRBD1. Losses at the gene ends were 4 bases for V and 1 base for J; bases not matched to a gene: 3. The germline gives CDR1 SGDLS, CDR2 YYNGEE. This CDR3 has 15 residues. DNA for the CDR3: TGTGCCAGCAGCTTTACAGGGGGAACTAATGAAAAACTGTTTTTT. This codes for CASSFTGGTNEKLFF. The full variable domain, completed using reference TRBV9 and TRBJ1-4, is DSGVTQTPKHLITATGQRVTLRCSPRSGDLSVYWYQQSLDQGLQFLIQYYNGEERAKGNILERFSAQQFPDLHSELNLSSLELGDSALYFCASSFTGGTNEKLFFGSGTQLSVL.

This chain links TRBV5-1 with TRBJ1-3; D not certain. Germline CDR1 is SGHRS and CDR2 is YFSETQ. The germline V and J ends were trimmed by 0 bases and 0 bases, with 16 bases remaining between them. The CDR3 loop spans 18 amino acids. CDR3 residues: CASSLVGGGPSSGNTIYF. The CDR3 nucleotides read TGCGCCAGCAGCTTGGTCGGCGGAGGGCCGAGCTCTGGAAACACCATATATTTT.

This chain uses TRBV12-5 with TRBJ1-2, with 8 bases that match TRBD1. The V segment lost 6 bases and the J segment 4 bases; nucleotides outside the gene matches: 4. Germline V gives CDR1 LGHNT, CDR2 FRNRAP. CDR3 length: 13 amino acids. The CDR3 coding sequence is TGTGCTAGTGGGCTGCAGGGGGCCTATGGCTACACCTTC. Protein product: CASGLQGAYGYTF.

The genes are TRBV29-1 and TRBJ2-7; 7 bases map to TRBD1. Germline values: CDR1 SQVTM, CDR2 ANQGSEA. V lost 4 bases to trimming and J lost 1 base; unmatched junction nucleotides: 4. This CDR3 is built from 13 residues. CDR3 protein: CSVVGTASYEQYF. The CDR3, as DNA: TGCAGCGTTGTGGGGACAGCTTCCTACGAGCAGTACTTC.

The chain combines TRBV28 with TRBJ1-1, with D perhaps matching TRBD1 (5 bases). V was clipped by 3 bases and J by 3 bases, with 8 bases between them. The CDR3 has 13 amino acids. The V gene's germline CDR1 is MDHEN and CDR2 SYDVKM. CDR3 coding DNA: TGTGCCAGCAGTTTCCGCAGGGACACTGAAGCTTTCTTT. This gives the protein CASSFRRDTEAFF.

Notes on this clone: The junction departs from the called germline gene at one end, perhaps through a read error. In DNA, the CDR3 is TGTGCCAGCAGTGAAGGGCCGGTCACAGGGGCCTCGACTTTT. Its protein product is CASSEGPVTGASTF. The chain combines TRBV6-1 with TRBJ1-4; 7 bases fit TRBD1. CDR1 and CDR2 from the germline V gene are MNHNS and SASEGT. CDR3 length equals 14 residues.

V is TRBV29-1 and J is TRBJ1-1, with 8 bases that match TRBD1. Trimming removed 1 base from V and 5 bases from J; junction bases left unmatched: 9. Germline assignment: CDR1 SQVTM and CDR2 ANQGSEA. CDR3 length: 15 amino acids. This CDR3 reads CSVEGGRGRRTEAFF. CDR3 DNA sequence: TGCAGCGTTGAAGGGGGCAGGGGGCGACGGACTGAAGCTTTCTTT.

The chain employs TRBV9 and TRBJ2-1; 9 positions match TRBD1. CDR3 length: 15 residues. With 6 bases clipped from V and 4 bases from J, the junction kept 8 bases outside the gene matches. In germline, CDR1 is SGDLS, CDR2 YYNGEE. CDR3 loop: CASTLDGTGYNEQFF. The CDR3, as DNA: TGTGCCAGCACCCTTGATGGGACAGGGTACAATGAGCAGTTCTTC. Full variable domain (remainder filled in from reference TRBV9 and TRBJ2-1): DSGVTQTPKHLITATGQRVTLRCSPRSGDLSVYWYQQSLDQGLQFLIQYYNGEERAKGNILERFSAQQFPDLHSELNLSSLELGDSALYFCASTLDGTGYNEQFFGPGTRLTVL.

The chain links TRBV20-1 to TRBJ2-5; weak D call: TRBD1 (6 bases). The V and J ends lost 3 bases and 1 base respectively, with 9 bases between them. This CDR3 has 13 amino acids. Germline V lookup: CDR1 DFQATT, CDR2 SNEGSKA (reference sequence). In DNA, the CDR3 is TGCAGTGCTAGTGGGGGCCGCCAAGAGACCCAGTACTTC. Its protein product is CSASGGRQETQYF.

For the CDR3, the DNA is TGTGCCAGCAGTTCGCAGGGTTATGACACTGAAGCTTTCTTT. Amino acids: CASSSQGYDTEAFF. This chain uses TRBV6-2 or TRBV6-3 with TRBJ1-1; possibly TRBD1 for D (5 bases). The length of the CDR3 is 14 residues. Germline V gene sequence: CDR1 MNHEY, CDR2 SVGEGT. The V gene lost 4 bases and the J gene lost 3 bases, with 12 bases spanning the gap.

This clone was observed a single time. The chain joins TRBV5-1 to TRBJ1-2; 12 bases line up with TRBD1. Germline CDR1 reads SGHRS; CDR2 reads YFSETQ. V was pared by 3 bases and J by 4 bases, with 10 bases of the junction left unmatched. This CDR3 spans 17 amino acids. The CDR3 sequence: CASSSSGTGGTFYGYTF. CDR3 DNA sequence: TGCGCCAGCAGCTCCTCCGGGACAGGGGGCACTTTCTATGGCTACACCTTC.

This clone has just one count. This chain links TRBV19 with TRBJ1-2, with 8 positions matching TRBD1. Germline V gene data show CDR1 as LNHDA and CDR2 as SQIVND (reference sequence). This CDR3 region has 14 residues. The V and J ends lost 6 bases and 4 bases, in that order; junction bases with no gene match: 7. CDR3 sequence (DNA): TGTGCCAGTAGCTCAGACAGGGGACCCTATGGCTACACCTTC. Encoded protein: CASSSDRGPYGYTF.

This clone was found a few times. J is TRBJ2-3 and V is TRBV7-8; D ambiguous. The CDR3 totals 12 residues. Trimming took 6 bases from V and 2 from J, leaving 6 bases between them. The germline CDR1 and CDR2 sequences are SGHVS and FQNEAQ. CDR3 amino acids: CASSRITDTQYF. CDR3 bases: TGTGCCAGCAGTCGTATCACAGATACGCAGTATTTT.

The DNA of the CDR3 is TGTGCCAGCAGCCAAGGAACAGCGGGAGCCTACGAGCAGTACTTC. It specifies CASSQGTAGAYEQYF. The chain uses TRBV4-2 and TRBJ2-7; 8 bases are shared with TRBD2. This CDR3 region has 15 residues. After removal of 1 base from V and 2 bases from J, the junction contained 4 bases not matched to a gene. Germline assignment: CDR1 LGHNA and CDR2 YNFKEQ.

This clone was counted only a few times. The chain employs TRBV6-1 and TRBJ1-6; TRBD1 is a possible D gene (6 bases). The germline CDR1 and CDR2 sequences are MNHNS and SASEGT. Trimming left V 3 bases short and J 7 bases short, with 13 bases between. CDR3 size: 15 residues. In nucleotides, the CDR3 is TGTGCCAGCAGTGATCACAGGGTAGGGAATTCACCCCTCCACTTT. Translating it yields CASSDHRVGNSPLHF.

The chain joins TRBV27 to TRBJ2-2; unclear D gene. CDR3 length: 14 amino acids. In germline, CDR1 is MNHEY, CDR2 SMNVEV (reference sequence). Trimming stripped 4 bases from V and 4 bases from J, with 10 bases between. CDR3 DNA: TGTGCCAGCAGTTCGGGTTTTTTCACCGGGGAGCTGTTTTTT. The encoded protein is CASSSGFFTGELFF.

The V call is TRBV5-8, the J call TRBJ2-1, with 9 bases lining up with TRBD1. The CDR3 totals 15 residues. Germline assignment: CDR1 SGHTS and CDR2 YDEGEE. V shed 3 bases, J shed 6 bases, and the junction held 7 bases outside the gene matches. The CDR3 DNA reads TGTGCCAGCAGCTCGGACAGGGGCGAAGGCAATGAGCAGTTCTTC. Translation gives CASSSDRGEGNEQFF.

This rearrangement joins TRBV2 to TRBJ2-7; 8 nucleotides agree with TRBD1. This CDR3 is built from 14 residues. Germline V gene data show CDR1 as SNHLY and CDR2 as FYNNEI. V trimming: 5 bases; J trimming: 1 base; junction bases outside the gene matches: 4. The CDR3 coding sequence is TGTGCCAGCAGTATGGGACAGGTATCCTACGAGCAGTACTTC. Amino acid sequence: CASSMGQVSYEQYF.

The V and J genes are TRBV6-2 or TRBV6-3 and TRBJ1-2, with D unresolved. V lost 6 bases and J 2 bases, leaving 13 bases between the germline ends. CDR3 length equals 14 residues. In germline, CDR1 is MNHEY, CDR2 SVGEGT. CDR3 region: CASSPPGSNYGYTF. The DNA of the CDR3 is TGTGCCAGCAGCCCCCCCGGGTCCAACTATGGCTACACCTTC.

This clone was recorded once. The chain joins TRBV30 to TRBJ1-2; 7 bases line up with TRBD1. The germline V gene has CDR1 GTSNPN and CDR2 SVGIG (reference sequence). V dropped 2 bases and J dropped 3; count of bases not matched to a gene: 0. There are 12 residues in the CDR3. The CDR3: CAWSQGDYGYTF. DNA of the CDR3: TGTGCCTGGAGTCAGGGGGACTATGGCTACACCTTC.

The rearrangement joins TRBV29-1 to TRBJ2-1, with 9 bases matching TRBD2. CDR3 length equals 13 residues. Germline values: CDR1 SQVTM, CDR2 ANQGSEA. V dropped 7 bases and J dropped 7; count of bases not matched to a gene: 8. The CDR3 protein is CSADVGLANEQFF. In DNA form, the CDR3 reads TGCAGCGCCGACGTGGGACTAGCAAATGAGCAGTTCTTC.

The chain uses TRBV4-3 and TRBJ1-2, with D maybe TRBD1 (5 bases). CDR1 is LGHNA, CDR2 YSLEER, per germline. Trimming took 3 bases from V and 8 from J, leaving 19 bases between them. The CDR3 extends over 15 amino acids. DNA of the CDR3: TGCGCCAGCAGCCAGACGGGGACTTTAGCGTGGGGCTACACCTTC. Residues: CASSQTGTLAWGYTF.

The chain is built from TRBV7-9 and TRBJ1-1, with D possibly TRBD1 on 5 matching bases. CDR1 and CDR2 (germline): SEHNR, FQNEAQ (reference sequence). The CDR3 loop spans 12 amino acids. V was cut by 5 bases and J by 8 bases, with 12 bases left in between. In DNA form, the CDR3 reads TGTGCCAGCAGCCAGGGCGTGGGGGAAGCTTTCTTT. This sequence encodes CASSQGVGEAFF.